Each of the 26 T cell receptor beta chains below was sequenced from the same sample in a study of type 1 regulatory T cells. Their antigens are not known. From the reads, TCRdb called clonotypes with MiXCR, one entry per CDR3 protein. The repertoire holds 60,000 to 70,000 distinct CDR3 sequences, with roughly 49% as singletons. Sequences were obtained from cultured non-Tr1 T cells, either the whole culture or a sorted T cell fraction (not recorded which). These receptors were taken from a human donor in good health.

The J gene is TRBJ2-5, the V gene TRBV7-3; 10 nucleotides line up with TRBD2. The V gene's germline CDR1 is SGHTA and CDR2 FQGTGA. V lost 5 bases and J lost 4; bases outside the gene matches: 4. The length of the CDR3 is 14 residues. The CDR3 sequence is CASSRAGGLETQYF. CDR3 in DNA: TGTGCCAGCAGCCGAGCGGGGGGGCTAGAGACCCAGTACTTC.

A few counts support this clonotype. J is TRBJ2-7 and V is TRBV5-1, with no clear D. V was clipped by 1 base and J by 1 base, with 18 bases between them. The CDR3 loop spans 17 amino acids. CDR1 is SGHRS, CDR2 YFSETQ, per germline. The CDR3 protein is CASSLLAATSPSYEQYF. In DNA form, the CDR3 reads TGCGCCAGCAGCTTGCTTGCCGCAACTTCCCCTTCCTACGAGCAGTACTTC.

V gene TRBV12-3 or TRBV12-4 combines with J gene TRBJ1-2; 8 nucleotides agree with TRBD1. The CDR3 has 14 amino acids. The V gene end was trimmed by 3 bases and the J gene end by 3 bases; junction bases not matched to a gene: 3. CDR3 DNA sequence: TGTGCCAGCAGTTTGGACAGGGCGGACTATGGCTACACCTTC. Amino acid sequence: CASSLDRADYGYTF.

This clonotype was counted once. The chain joins TRBV20-1 to TRBJ2-5, with D uncertain. The CDR3 length is 11 residues. Germline CDR1 and CDR2: DFQATT and SNEGSKA (reference sequence). The V gene lost 6 bases and the J gene lost 0 bases, with 5 bases spanning the gap. The CDR3 loop reads CSAQYQETQYF. The CDR3 region has the DNA TGCAGTGCCCAGTACCAAGAGACCCAGTACTTC.

This chain connects TRBV6-2 or TRBV6-3 to TRBJ1-1; D is unresolved. V was clipped by 2 bases and J by 1 base, with 5 bases between them. This CDR3 is built from 13 residues. In germline, CDR1 is MNHEY, CDR2 SVGEGT. CDR3: CASSYRRNTEAFF. Here the CDR3 DNA reads TGTGCCAGCAGTTACAGGAGGAACACTGAAGCTTTCTTT.

The gene calls are TRBV7-3 and TRBJ1-5; perhaps TRBD1 as D (6 bases). Trimming removed 5 bases at V and 4 bases at J, with 9 bases between. In germline, CDR1 is SGHTA, CDR2 FQGTGA. This CDR3 contains 13 residues. The CDR3 nucleotides read TGTGCCAGCAGCACAGACAGGAATCAGCCCCAGCATTTT. It codes for CASSTDRNQPQHF.

This rearrangement joins TRBV28 to TRBJ1-2; D may be TRBD1 (5 bases). V lost 4 bases and J lost 4, with 13 bases in between. CDR3 length equals 14 residues. Per germline, CDR1 MDHEN and CDR2 SYDVKM. The CDR3 region has the DNA TGTGCCAGCAGTTCGGCAGGGCCCTTCTATGGCTACACCTTC. Protein product: CASSSAGPFYGYTF.

The chain joins TRBV7-2 to TRBJ2-3, with 9 bases lining up with TRBD1. Per germline, CDR1 SGHTA and CDR2 FQGNSA. CDR3 length: 16 residues. The J segment lost 5 bases and the V segment lost 5 bases, leaving 11 bases of the junction unmatched. The CDR3 loop is CASSQTGTGLIDTQYF. The CDR3 DNA follows: TGTGCCAGCAGCCAGACCGGGACAGGGTTGATAGATACGCAGTATTTT. Full variable domain (missing parts from reference TRBV7-2 and TRBJ2-3): GAGVSQSPSNKVTEKGKDVELRCDPISGHTALYWYRQSLGQGLEFLIYFQGNSAPDKSGLPSDRFSAERTGGSVSTLTIQRTQQEDSAVYLCASSQTGTGLIDTQYFGPGTRLTVL.

This clonotype was counted only a few times. The J gene is TRBJ2-7, the V gene TRBV12-3 or TRBV12-4; TRBD1 matches at 9 bases. The CDR3 is made up of 15 amino acids. The V segment lost 4 bases and the J segment 3 bases; nucleotides outside the gene matches: 7. The CDR3 nucleotides read TGTGCCAGCAGTTCCGGACAGGGGTGGGGCTACGAGCAGTACTTC. Translation: CASSSGQGWGYEQYF.

The chain combines TRBV12-3 or TRBV12-4 with TRBJ2-1; D not certain. The CDR3 has 15 residues. Trimming left V 6 bases short and J 0 bases short, with 12 bases between. The CDR3 here is CASSLGISSYNEQFF. CDR3 nucleotide sequence: TGTGCCAGCAGCTTGGGGATAAGCTCCTACAATGAGCAGTTCTTC.

CDR3 in DNA: TGTGCCAGCAGCGCCGGACAGATCGGAGGCTACACCTTC. Translation gives CASSAGQIGGYTF. J is TRBJ1-2 and V is TRBV11-3; tentatively, D is TRBD1 (6 bases). The CDR3 covers 13 residues. Germline CDR1 reads SGHNT; CDR2 reads YENEEA. V was trimmed by 5 bases and J by 8 bases, leaving 15 bases between them.

Only a few counts were recorded for this clonotype. The chain has TRBV4-1 and TRBJ2-5; D gene ambiguous. CDR1 MGHRA and CDR2 YSYEKL come from the germline V gene. Trimming shortened V by 3 bases and J by 5 bases, and 4 bases separated the two germline ends. The CDR3 consists of 11 residues. The CDR3 DNA is TGCGCCAGCAGCCAGCACGAGACCCAGTACTTC. As protein: CASSQHETQYF.

The gene calls are TRBV3-1 and TRBJ2-4, with D possibly TRBD1 on 6 matching bases. V was trimmed by 2 bases and J by 0 bases, leaving 8 bases between them. CDR1 is LGHDT and CDR2 is YNNKEL in the germline V gene (reference sequence). This CDR3 has 15 residues. The CDR3 sequence: CASSQLGGAKNIQYF. The CDR3 nucleotides read TGTGCCAGCAGCCAATTAGGGGGAGCCAAAAACATTCAGTACTTC.

The V gene is TRBV20-1, the J gene TRBJ2-5; 13 bases are shared with TRBD2. The CDR3 is 16 amino acids. Per the germline V gene, CDR1 is DFQATT and CDR2 is SNEGSKA (reference sequence). V lost 3 bases to trimming and J lost 3 bases; unmatched junction nucleotides: 7. Here the CDR3 DNA reads TGCAGTGCTAGCGGACTAGCGGGGGCTCGTAAAGAGACCCAGTACTTC. Translated, it gives CSASGLAGARKETQYF.

This rearrangement joins TRBV4-2 to TRBJ2-3, with no clear D. This CDR3 is built from 13 residues. The V and J ends lost 1 base and 11 bases respectively, with 13 bases between them. Germline CDR1 is LGHNA and CDR2 is YNFKEQ. The DNA of the CDR3 is TGTGCCAGCAGCCAAGTTGGTGATCAGAGGCAGTATTTT. Its protein is CASSQVGDQRQYF.

This clonotype was recorded a few times. J is TRBJ1-1 and V is TRBV3-1; no clear D. Per germline, CDR1 LGHDT and CDR2 YNNKEL (reference sequence). This CDR3 is 13 amino acids long. The V and J ends lost 1 base and 6 bases respectively, with 9 bases between them. This CDR3 is CASSQGARSEAFF. CDR3 DNA: TGTGCCAGCAGCCAAGGGGCAAGGTCTGAAGCTTTCTTT.

V and J are TRBV12-3 or TRBV12-4 and TRBJ1-1; 9 positions match TRBD1. Trimming removed 6 bases from V and 5 bases from J; junction bases left unmatched: 4. This CDR3 is 13 amino acids long. The CDR3 here is CASRNDRGTEAFF. The CDR3 coding sequence is TGTGCCAGCAGGAATGACAGGGGGACTGAAGCTTTCTTT.

The rearrangement uses TRBV20-1 and TRBJ2-3; TRBD2 might be the D (6 bases). CDR1 is DFQATT and CDR2 is SNEGSKA in the germline V gene (reference sequence). V lost 4 bases and J 1 base, leaving 15 bases between the germline ends. The CDR3 sequence is 15 residues long. The CDR3 DNA is TGCAGTGCTACCCCCCGGGTAGCGGGCACAGATACGCAGTATTTT. Its protein product is CSATPRVAGTDTQYF.

This chain uses TRBV28 with TRBJ2-7; D might be TRBD1 (5 bases). From germline, CDR1 is MDHEN and CDR2 SYDVKM. With 2 bases removed from V and 2 bases from J, the gap between germline ends came to 7 bases. The CDR3 runs 13 residues. The DNA for the CDR3 is TGTGCCAGCAGTTTAGTGACAGCCTACGAGCAGTACTTC. Protein: CASSLVTAYEQYF.

This clonotype was seen only a few times. V usage is TRBV15 and J usage is TRBJ2-5; D is possibly TRBD1 (7 bases). Trimming left V 0 bases short and J 4 bases short, with 9 bases between. The CDR3 consists of 14 residues. Germline assignment: CDR1 LNHNV and CDR2 YYDKDF (reference sequence). The CDR3 region is CATSRDQGGETQYF. CDR3 DNA: TGTGCCACCAGCAGAGATCAGGGGGGAGAGACCCAGTACTTC.

This clonotype was observed a handful of times. V usage is TRBV24-1 and J usage is TRBJ1-3; D remains unclear. This CDR3 has 11 amino acids. Looked up from germline, CDR1 is KGHDR and CDR2 is SFDVKD. The V and J ends lost 8 bases and 3 bases respectively, with 4 bases between them. The CDR3 reads CATKDGNTIYF. The CDR3 DNA reads TGTGCCACCAAAGATGGAAACACCATATATTTT.

This clonotype was detected only a few times. V gene TRBV3-1 combines with J gene TRBJ2-3; 11 nucleotides align to TRBD2. The CDR3 spans 12 residues. J lost 11 bases, V lost 2 bases, and 0 bases had no gene match. CDR1 and CDR2 (germline): LGHDT, YNNKEL (reference sequence). This CDR3 is CASSQTSGGQYF. CDR3 DNA sequence: TGTGCCAGCAGCCAAACTAGCGGGGGGCAGTATTTT.

This chain connects TRBV7-9 to TRBJ2-1, with D hard to call. The ends were cut back, 1 base at V and 0 bases at J, with 10 bases in the middle. The CDR3 contains 16 residues. Germline V gene lookup returns CDR1 SEHNR and CDR2 FQNEAQ (reference sequence). CDR3 residues: CASSLDLRPSYNEQFF. The CDR3 coding sequence is TGTGCCAGCAGCTTAGATTTGCGGCCCTCCTACAATGAGCAGTTCTTC. The variable domain in full, completed from reference TRBV7-9 and TRBJ2-1, reads DTGVSQNPRHKITKRGQNVTFRCDPISEHNRLYWYRQTLGQGPEFLTYFQNEAQLEKSRLLSDRFSAERPKGSFSTLEIQRTEQGDSAMYLCASSLDLRPSYNEQFFGPGTRLTVL.

This clonotype was found a few times. This chain joins TRBV7-3 and TRBJ2-3; the D is unclear. The CDR3 is 14 amino acids. The V gene's germline CDR1 is SGHTA and CDR2 FQGTGA. Trimming shortened V by 5 bases and J by 4 bases, and 13 bases separated the two germline ends. CDR3 sequence reads: CASSRDSNADTQYF. CDR3 DNA: TGTGCCAGCAGCAGAGACTCGAATGCAGATACGCAGTATTTT.

The CDR3 bases are TGTGCCAGCAGTCCGAGGGGGCTCAACAATCAGCCCCAGCATTTT. Protein: CASSPRGLNNQPQHF. The rearrangement uses TRBV27 and TRBJ1-5; TRBD1 agrees at 7 bases. The germline V gene has CDR1 MNHEY and CDR2 SMNVEV (reference sequence). After removal of 5 bases from V and 3 bases from J, the junction contained 7 bases not matched to a gene. This CDR3 comprises 15 residues.

V gene TRBV7-2 combines with J gene TRBJ2-2; D not certain. Germline CDR1 SGHTA, CDR2 FQGNSA. Trimming took 1 base from V and 2 from J, leaving 32 bases between them. The CDR3 loop spans 23 amino acids. DNA for the CDR3: TGTGCCAGCAGCTTAGGGACGTACAAAGAGCATGGAAGGAGTAGGGCAAACACCGGGGAGCTGTTTTTT. Translating it yields CASSLGTYKEHGRSRANTGELFF.